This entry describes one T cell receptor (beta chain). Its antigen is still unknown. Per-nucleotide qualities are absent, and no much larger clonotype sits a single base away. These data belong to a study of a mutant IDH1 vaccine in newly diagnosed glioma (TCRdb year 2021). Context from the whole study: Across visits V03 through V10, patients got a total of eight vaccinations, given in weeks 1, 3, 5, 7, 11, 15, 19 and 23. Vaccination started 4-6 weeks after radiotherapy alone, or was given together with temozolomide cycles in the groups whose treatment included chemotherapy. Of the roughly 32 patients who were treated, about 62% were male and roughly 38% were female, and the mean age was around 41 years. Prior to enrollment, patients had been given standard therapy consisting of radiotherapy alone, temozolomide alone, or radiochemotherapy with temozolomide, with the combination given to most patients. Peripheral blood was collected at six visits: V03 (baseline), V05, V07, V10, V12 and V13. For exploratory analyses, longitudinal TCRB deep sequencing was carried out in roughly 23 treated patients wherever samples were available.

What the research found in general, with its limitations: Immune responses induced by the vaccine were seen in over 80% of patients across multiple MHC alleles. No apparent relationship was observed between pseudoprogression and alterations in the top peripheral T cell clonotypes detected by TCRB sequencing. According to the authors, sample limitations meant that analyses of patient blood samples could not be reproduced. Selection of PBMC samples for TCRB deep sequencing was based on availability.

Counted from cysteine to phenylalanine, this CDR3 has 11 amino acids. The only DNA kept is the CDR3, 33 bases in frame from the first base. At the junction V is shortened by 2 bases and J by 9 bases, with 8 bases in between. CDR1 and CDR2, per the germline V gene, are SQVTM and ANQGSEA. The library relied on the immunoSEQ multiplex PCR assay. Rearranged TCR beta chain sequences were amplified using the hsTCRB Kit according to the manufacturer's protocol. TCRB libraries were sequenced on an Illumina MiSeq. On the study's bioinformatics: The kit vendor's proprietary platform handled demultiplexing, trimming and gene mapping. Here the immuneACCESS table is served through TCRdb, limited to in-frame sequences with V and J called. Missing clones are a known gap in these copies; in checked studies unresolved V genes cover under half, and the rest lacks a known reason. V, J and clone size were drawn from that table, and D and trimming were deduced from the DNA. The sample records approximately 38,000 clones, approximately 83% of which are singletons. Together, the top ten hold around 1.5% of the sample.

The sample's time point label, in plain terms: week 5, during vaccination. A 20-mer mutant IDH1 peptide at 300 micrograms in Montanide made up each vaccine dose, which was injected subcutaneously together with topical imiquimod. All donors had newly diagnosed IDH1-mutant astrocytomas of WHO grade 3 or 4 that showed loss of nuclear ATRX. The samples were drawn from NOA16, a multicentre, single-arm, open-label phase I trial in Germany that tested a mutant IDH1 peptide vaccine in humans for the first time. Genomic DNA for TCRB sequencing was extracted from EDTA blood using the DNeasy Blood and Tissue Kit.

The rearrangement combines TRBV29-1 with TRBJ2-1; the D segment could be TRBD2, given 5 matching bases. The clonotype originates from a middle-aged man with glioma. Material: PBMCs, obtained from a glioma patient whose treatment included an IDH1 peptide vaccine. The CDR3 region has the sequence CSVEILGEQFF. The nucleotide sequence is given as TGCAGCGTTGAAATACTAGGTGAGCAGTTCTTC.